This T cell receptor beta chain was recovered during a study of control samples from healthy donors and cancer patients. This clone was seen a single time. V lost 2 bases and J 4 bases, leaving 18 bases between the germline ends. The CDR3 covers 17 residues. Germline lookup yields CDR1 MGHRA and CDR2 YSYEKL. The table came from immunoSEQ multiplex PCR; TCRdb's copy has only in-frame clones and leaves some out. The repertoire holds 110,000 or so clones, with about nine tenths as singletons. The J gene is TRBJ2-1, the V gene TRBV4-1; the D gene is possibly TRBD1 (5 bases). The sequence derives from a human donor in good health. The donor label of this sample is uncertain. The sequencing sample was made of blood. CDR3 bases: TGCGCCAGCAGCCAACTGGACATGGGATTTGGGTACAATGAGCAGTTCTTC. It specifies CASSQLDMGFGYNEQFF.